The 32 T cell receptor beta chains reported below all come from one sample, sequenced in a study of blood T cells in healthy people across ages. It was with a sample-barcoded 5' primer and a J-beta primer mix that a second PCR of roughly 7 to 12 cycles was run. TCRdb redid the calling of the 5' RACE reads with MiXCR, one entry per CDR3 protein. The sample consists of more than 650,000 distinct CDR3 sequences, around a quarter of them appearing once. Separately, the same data were catalogued under a study of T cells of mothers and their children.

Input material: blood. The receptors come from a boy between 5 and 17 years old in good health.

The rearrangement joins TRBV20-1 to TRBJ2-6; 10 positions match TRBD2. Losses at the gene ends were 6 bases for V and 1 base for J; bases not matched to a gene: 9. Per germline, CDR1 DFQATT and CDR2 SNEGSKA (reference sequence). CDR3 length equals 17 residues. CDR3 coding DNA: TGCAGTGCAAAACTAGCGGGGCTTCTTTCTGGGGCCAACGTCCTGACTTTC. It translates to CSAKLAGLLSGANVLTF.

The V and J genes are TRBV5-1 and TRBJ1-1, with TRBD1 identical over 8 bases. With V trimmed by 0 bases and J by 5 bases, 6 bases remained unmatched. From germline, CDR1 is SGHRS and CDR2 YFSETQ. This CDR3 has 15 amino acids. CDR3 residues: CASSLGTGPVTEAFF. The CDR3 DNA sequence: TGCGCCAGCAGCTTGGGGACAGGGCCCGTGACTGAAGCTTTCTTT.

This clonotype was seen a few times. The chain uses TRBV6-5 and TRBJ1-2; 7 positions match TRBD1. V lost 4 bases and J lost 8; bases outside the gene matches: 7. Looked up from germline, CDR1 is MNHEY and CDR2 is SVGAGI. The CDR3 covers 13 residues. The CDR3 DNA reads as TGTGCCAGCAGTTTCGGACAGGAATACGGCTACACCTTC. It yields the protein CASSFGQEYGYTF.

A few counts support this clonotype. The chain uses TRBV2 and TRBJ2-7; 13 bases line up with TRBD2. The DNA end is more similar to TRBJ2-5, so the J call may be wrong. The CDR3 is 15 amino acids. Germline values: CDR1 SNHLY, CDR2 FYNNEI. The CDR3 sequence is CASRQLAGGLETQYF. The DNA of the CDR3 is TGTGCCAGCAGACAACTAGCGGGGGGGCTAGAGACCCAGTACTTC.

This clonotype was observed a few times. One end of the junction varies from germline; a read error may be responsible. CDR3 bases: TGTGCCAGCAACCAAGAACGGGGGGGCCAAGAGACCCAGTACTTC. Protein sequence: CASNQERGGQETQYF. The genes are TRBV4-2 and TRBJ2-5, with 8 bases that match TRBD2. The CDR3 extends over 15 amino acids. Germline CDR1 and CDR2: LGHNA and YNFKEQ.

To note about this clonotype: Being one base from a much bigger clone, this may be a read error. The rearrangement uses TRBV11-2 and TRBJ1-1; D gene uncertain. V lost 5 bases and J lost 4, with 5 bases in between. CDR1 and CDR2 (germline): SGHAT, FQNNGV. This CDR3 has 11 amino acids. CDR3: CASSQSTEAFF. CDR3 coding DNA: TGTGCCAGCAGCCAGAGCACTGAAGCTTTCTTT.

The V gene is TRBV7-2, the J gene TRBJ1-1, with D perhaps TRBD1 (5 bases). Trimming took 2 bases from V and 5 from J, leaving 21 bases between them. The CDR3 runs to 17 residues. CDR1 and CDR2 from the germline V gene are SGHTA and FQGNSA. The CDR3 DNA follows: TGTGCCAGCAGCTTATCTAATCCAGGGCTAGGTAGGACTGAAGCTTTCTTT. Its translation is CASSLSNPGLGRTEAFF.

In its sample, this clonotype was seen a few times. This chain connects TRBV4-1 to TRBJ2-2, with 8 nucleotides matching TRBD1. With V trimmed by 2 bases and J by 6 bases, 2 bases remained unmatched. Germline V gene sequence: CDR1 MGHRA, CDR2 YSYEKL. CDR3 length: 14 amino acids. CDR3 in DNA: TGCGCCAGCAGCCAACAGGGGGCGGCCGGGGAGCTGTTTTTT. Its protein product is CASSQQGAAGELFF.

J is TRBJ2-7 and V is TRBV28; 7 bases are a match to TRBD1. Trimming removed 3 bases from V and 3 bases from J; junction bases left unmatched: 5. The germline CDR1 and CDR2 sequences are MDHEN and SYDVKM. The CDR3 has 14 residues. The CDR3 DNA reads TGTGCCAGCAGTTTTCCGGGACAGAACTACGAGCAGTACTTC. This codes for CASSFPGQNYEQYF.

This clonotype has just a few counts. V and J are TRBV2 and TRBJ2-7; D not certain. Germline CDR1 reads SNHLY; CDR2 reads FYNNEI. This CDR3 comprises 14 residues. Trimming pared 1 base from V and 2 bases from J, leaving 9 bases between. CDR3 coding DNA: TGTGCCAGCAGTGAAGGCGCACCCACCTACGAGCAGTACTTC. Its translation: CASSEGAPTYEQYF. The full variable domain, with the rest looked up from reference TRBV2 and TRBJ2-7, is EPEVTQTPSHQVTQMGQEVILRCVPISNHLYFYWYRQILGQKVEFLVSFYNNEISEKSEIFDDQFSVERPDGSNFTLKIRSTKLEDSAMYFCASSEGAPTYEQYFGPGTRLTVT.

This chain connects TRBV11-2 to TRBJ2-5, with D tentatively TRBD1 (5 bases). The V end was cut by 5 bases, the J end by 4 bases, with 17 bases between. The CDR3 has 15 amino acids. Germline CDR1 reads SGHAT; CDR2 reads FQNNGV. CDR3 sequence reads: CASSRDRIPGETQYF. CDR3 DNA sequence: TGTGCCAGCAGCCGAGACAGAATACCCGGAGAGACCCAGTACTTC. Complete variable domain (other parts from reference TRBV11-2 and TRBJ2-5): EAGVAQSPRYKIIEKRQSVAFWCNPISGHATLYWYQQILGQGPKLLIQFQNNGVVDDSQLPKDRFSAERLKGVDSTLKIQPAKLEDSAVYLCASSRDRIPGETQYFGPGTRLLVL.

The J gene is TRBJ2-5, the V gene TRBV12-3 or TRBV12-4; D might be TRBD1 or TRBD2, each matching 5 bases. V was cut by 7 bases and J by 5 bases, with 14 bases left in between. This CDR3 is built from 13 residues. The CDR3 DNA is TGTGCCAGCACCCGAGGGGTCCGGGAGACCCAGTACTTC. Amino acid sequence: CASTRGVRETQYF.

A few counts support this clonotype. The chain joins TRBV6-5 to TRBJ2-5; the D gene is possibly TRBD2 (6 bases). Trimming left V 3 bases short and J 3 bases short, with 14 bases between. This CDR3 has 15 residues. Per germline, CDR1 MNHEY and CDR2 SVGAGI. In DNA, the CDR3 is TGTGCCAGCAGTTATTTCGGGAGAGGGAAAGAGACCCAGTACTTC. Its protein product is CASSYFGRGKETQYF.

This clonotype was seen only a few times. The chain couples TRBV5-5 to TRBJ2-5; D is perhaps TRBD1 or TRBD2 (5 bases each). V was shortened by 4 bases and J by 4 bases, with 20 bases between the two germline ends. The germline gives CDR1 SGHKS, CDR2 YYEKEE (reference sequence). The CDR3 has 16 amino acids. The CDR3 reads CASSGPGPRTPETQYF. CDR3 sequence (DNA): TGTGCCAGCAGCGGCCCGGGACCTCGTACCCCAGAGACCCAGTACTTC. Complete variable domain (other parts from reference TRBV5-5 and TRBJ2-5): DAGVTQSPTHLIKTRGQQVTLRCSPISGHKSVSWYQQVLGQGPQFIFQYYEKEERGRGNFPDRFSARQFPNYSSELNVNALLLGDSALYLCASSGPGPRTPETQYFGPGTRLLVL.

The CDR3 spells CASSPQGDSRSPLHF. CDR3 in DNA: TGCGCCAGCAGCCCTCAAGGAGACAGCCGTTCACCCCTCCACTTT. This chain uses TRBV4-1 with TRBJ1-6; D perhaps matches TRBD1 (5 bases). V was shortened by 4 bases and J by 9 bases, with 16 bases between the two germline ends. Per germline, CDR1 MGHRA and CDR2 YSYEKL. This CDR3 comprises 15 residues.

CDR3 region: CASSQQRDSLYEQYF. CDR3 bases: TGTGCCAGCAGCCAGCAGCGGGACAGCCTCTACGAGCAGTACTTC. The chain links TRBV3-1 to TRBJ2-7; D is perhaps TRBD1 or TRBD2 (7 bases each). Trimming removed 3 bases at V and 3 bases at J, with 15 bases between. In germline, CDR1 is LGHDT, CDR2 YNNKEL (reference sequence). CDR3 length: 15 residues.

There are a few counts of this clonotype. The genes are TRBV20-1 and TRBJ1-2; 8 bases align to TRBD1. This CDR3 is 15 amino acids long. Germline CDR1 DFQATT, CDR2 SNEGSKA (reference sequence). After removal of 5 bases from V and 5 bases from J, the junction contained 13 bases not matched to a gene. The CDR3 DNA is TGCAGTGCTTCTAGACAGGGGTACAACCTATATGGCTACACCTTC. Protein: CSASRQGYNLYGYTF.

The count of this clonotype is one. The J gene is TRBJ2-1, the V gene TRBV12-3 or TRBV12-4; weak D call: TRBD2 (5 bases). V dropped 1 base and J dropped 7 bases, with 17 bases sitting between them. The CDR3 spans 16 residues. CDR3 bases: TGTGCCAGCAGTTTAGTTAGCGCCGGTCGAGAGAATGAGCAGTTCTTC. Translated: CASSLVSAGRENEQFF.

The rearrangement joins TRBV13 to TRBJ2-5; weak D call: TRBD1 (5 bases). Gene TRBJ2-1 matches the end of the DNA better, so the J call may be wrong. This CDR3 region has 11 residues. Germline V gives CDR1 PRHDT, CDR2 FYEKMQ (reference sequence). The CDR3 reads CASSSQGKQFF. The CDR3 DNA sequence: TGTGCCAGCAGCTCCCAGGGCAAGCAGTTCTTC.

Regarding this clonotype: The junction does not match germline at one end; this may be a read error. J is TRBJ1-3 and V is TRBV6-5; D gene ambiguous. The CDR3 is 14 residues long. CDR1 is MNHEY and CDR2 is SVGAGI in the germline V gene. For the CDR3, the DNA is TGTGCCTGCAGTCGATTTAGCTCTGGAAACACCATATATTTT. The encoded protein is CACSRFSSGNTIYF.

The rearrangement links TRBV6-1 to TRBJ2-1, with D possibly being TRBD2 (5 bases). Germline CDR1 is MNHNS and CDR2 is SASEGT. The V and J ends lost 8 bases and 0 bases respectively, with 14 bases between them. The CDR3 loop spans 15 amino acids. Here the CDR3 DNA reads TGTGCCAGCCCCTCGACTACGAGCTCCTACAATGAGCAGTTCTTC. Protein product: CASPSTTSSYNEQFF.

There are a few counts of this clonotype. The chain combines TRBV18 with TRBJ1-4; D is possibly TRBD1 (5 bases). Germline CDR1 KGHSH, CDR2 LQKENI. The CDR3 has 18 amino acids. V was cut by 1 base and J by 5 bases, with 20 bases left in between. Here the CDR3 DNA reads TGTGCCAGCTCACCACTAGATGTGGGACCATTGAGGAATGAAAAACTGTTTTTT. Translated: CASSPLDVGPLRNEKLFF.

The chain recombines TRBV4-1 with TRBJ2-3; 8 positions agree with TRBD2. The CDR3 is made up of 16 amino acids. Per germline, CDR1 MGHRA and CDR2 YSYEKL. The V and J ends lost 0 bases and 6 bases, in that order; junction bases with no gene match: 8. The CDR3 loop reads CASSQDRAGGMDTQYF. CDR3 DNA sequence: TGCGCCAGCAGCCAAGATAGGGCGGGGGGTATGGATACGCAGTATTTT.

Only a few counts were recorded for this clonotype. This rearrangement joins TRBV29-1 to TRBJ2-3; 10 nucleotides line up with TRBD1. Germline V gene lookup returns CDR1 SQVTM and CDR2 ANQGSEA. This CDR3 is built from 15 residues. Unmatched junction bases numbered 8, after V lost 4 bases and J lost 4 bases. Written as DNA, the CDR3 is TGCAGCGTTGTTTCCGGACAGGGGGTTTCAGATACGCAGTATTTT. Encoded protein: CSVVSGQGVSDTQYF.

This clonotype was detected only a few times. The chain has TRBV20-1 and TRBJ2-1, with 9 bases fitting TRBD1. There are 16 residues in the CDR3. Germline CDR1 and CDR2: DFQATT and SNEGSKA (reference sequence). V was pared by 0 bases and J by 3 bases, with 6 bases of the junction left unmatched. CDR3 coding DNA: TGCAGTGCTAGAGATCCCGACAGGGGGGTCTACAATGAGCAGTTCTTC. It translates to CSARDPDRGVYNEQFF.

In this sample, this clonotype turned up a few times. The chain couples TRBV5-1 to TRBJ2-2; 7 bases match TRBD1. The junction had 3 bases not matched to a gene; V was cut back by 4 bases and J by 3 bases. The CDR3 runs to 14 residues. Germline V gene sequence: CDR1 SGHRS, CDR2 YFSETQ. The CDR3 spells CASSLQGHTGELFF. The CDR3 DNA reads as TGCGCCAGCAGCCTACAGGGGCACACCGGGGAGCTGTTTTTT.

This clonotype was seen a handful of times. This chain links TRBV2 with TRBJ2-1, with TRBD2 matching 10 bases. After removal of 4 bases from V and 6 bases from J, the junction contained 6 bases not matched to a gene. Germline V gene lookup returns CDR1 SNHLY and CDR2 FYNNEI. This CDR3 has 15 amino acids. CDR3 DNA sequence: TGTGCCAGCAGTGGAACAGCGGGGGGGGTCAATGAGCAGTTCTTC. This sequence encodes CASSGTAGGVNEQFF.

This sequence joins TRBV20-1 and TRBJ2-1, with 8 bases lining up with TRBD2. From germline, CDR1 is DFQATT and CDR2 SNEGSKA (reference sequence). This CDR3 comprises 14 residues. With 3 bases clipped from V and 9 bases from J, the junction kept 10 bases outside the gene matches. The CDR3 spells CSARLAGGMGEQFF. The CDR3 region has the DNA TGCAGTGCTAGGCTAGCGGGTGGCATGGGTGAGCAGTTCTTC.

This clonotype turned up a few times. The gene calls are TRBV5-1 and TRBJ2-1; 9 nucleotides line up with TRBD1. Germline V gene sequence: CDR1 SGHRS, CDR2 YFSETQ. With 3 bases clipped from V and 9 bases from J, the junction kept 10 bases outside the gene matches. CDR3 size: 15 residues. The CDR3 DNA is TGCGCCAGCAGCTGGAGGGACAGGGAAGGAACTGAGCAGTTCTTC. This encodes CASSWRDREGTEQFF.

The V call is TRBV10-3, the J call TRBJ2-4, with D uncertain. The CDR3 covers 14 residues. Germline CDR1 is ENHRY and CDR2 is SYGVKD. V was shortened by 3 bases and J by 0 bases, with 6 bases between the two germline ends. Here the CDR3 reads CAISENLAKNIQYF. The DNA of the CDR3 is TGTGCCATCAGTGAAAATTTAGCCAAAAACATTCAGTACTTC.

To note about this clonotype: The junction differs from germline at one of its ends, possibly a read error. J is TRBJ2-5 and V is TRBV10-3; D is undetermined. Germline assignment: CDR1 ENHRY and CDR2 SYGVKD. This CDR3 region has 13 residues. CDR3 loop: CAISTPLQEAQYF. The CDR3 DNA reads TGTGCCATCAGTACTCCACTTCAAGAGGCCCAGTACTTC.

V usage is TRBV28 and J usage is TRBJ1-1; D might be TRBD1 (5 bases). The V end lost 5 bases, the J end lost 2 bases, and 12 bases lay between the germline ends. This CDR3 spans 14 amino acids. Germline V CDR1 and CDR2: MDHEN, SYDVKM. The chain's CDR3 is CASSNTGPNTEAFF. The CDR3 DNA follows: TGTGCCAGCAGTAACACGGGACCCAACACTGAAGCTTTCTTT.